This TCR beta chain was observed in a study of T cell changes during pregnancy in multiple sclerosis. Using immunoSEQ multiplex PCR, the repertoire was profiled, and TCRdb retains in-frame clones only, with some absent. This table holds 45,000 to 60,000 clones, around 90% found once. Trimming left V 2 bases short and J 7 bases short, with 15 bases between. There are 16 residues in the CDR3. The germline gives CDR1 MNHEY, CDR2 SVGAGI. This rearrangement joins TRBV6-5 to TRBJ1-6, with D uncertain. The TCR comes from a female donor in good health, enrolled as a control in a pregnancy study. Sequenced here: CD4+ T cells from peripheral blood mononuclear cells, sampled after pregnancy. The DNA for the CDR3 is TGTGCCAGCAGTTACAATAGCGGGAGAAGGAATTCACCCCTCCACTTT. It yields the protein CASSYNSGRRNSPLHF.